These 11 T cell receptor beta chains came from one sample sequenced in a study of blood T cell repertoires in COVID-19. Libraries were prepared by immunoSEQ multiplex PCR; TCRdb keeps only in-frame clonotypes and omits some of them. The data contain about 320,000 clones, about 87% of them singletons. Sequenced material: peripheral blood. These receptor sequences come from a woman in her twenties or thirties with COVID-19, enrolled during active disease.

The V call is TRBV6-5, the J call TRBJ2-5, with 10 bases fitting TRBD1. V dropped 7 bases and J dropped 5; count of bases not matched to a gene: 4. The CDR3 length is 13 residues. Per the germline V gene, CDR1 is MNHEY and CDR2 is SVGAGI. The CDR3 region has the DNA TGTGCCAGCACCTCGGACAGGGGGGAGACCCAGTACTTC. Protein sequence: CASTSDRGETQYF.

The chain uses TRBV21-1 and TRBJ1-5. TRBV21-1 is a pseudogene locus. CDR3 length equals 18 residues. The CDR3 DNA follows: TGTGCCAGCAGCAAAGCCGGGGAAATAAAGCGTATCAATCAGCCCCAGCATTTT. As protein: CASSKAGEIKRINQPQHF.

The rearrangement joins TRBV5-6 to TRBJ2-1, with 8 bases identical to TRBD2. The CDR3 extends over 16 amino acids. With 0 bases clipped from V and 2 bases from J, the junction kept 4 bases outside the gene matches. The germline gives CDR1 SGHDT, CDR2 YYEEEE. Here the CDR3 reads CASSLGSGGPYNEQFF. The CDR3 region has the DNA TGTGCCAGCAGCTTGGGGAGCGGGGGCCCCTACAATGAGCAGTTCTTC.

As for this clone: The identical CDR3 is also encoded by other nucleotide sequences in the sample. This chain connects TRBV9 to TRBJ1-2; D not certain. Trimming took 4 bases from V and 2 from J, leaving 12 bases between them. Per germline, CDR1 SGDLS and CDR2 YYNGEE. CDR3 length: 14 amino acids. CDR3 coding DNA: TGTGCCAGCAGCCCACGGACGGGAAACTATGGCTACACCTTC. The encoded protein is CASSPRTGNYGYTF.

This clone has a single count. The rearrangement links TRBV6-5 to TRBJ2-5; TRBD1 is a possible D gene (5 bases). There are 14 residues in the CDR3. Trimming cost V 5 bases and J 5 bases, with 15 bases left between them. Germline CDR1 reads MNHEY; CDR2 reads SVGAGI. This CDR3 reads CASSLSGFWETQYF. The CDR3 nucleotides are TGTGCCAGCAGTCTTTCAGGGTTTTGGGAGACCCAGTACTTC.

V is TRBV9 and J is TRBJ2-1; D is unresolved. CDR1 SGDLS and CDR2 YYNGEE come from the germline V gene. Trimming left V 0 bases short and J 7 bases short, with 5 bases between. CDR3 length: 12 residues. CDR3 in amino acids: CASSVDENEQFF. Written as DNA, the CDR3 is TGTGCCAGCAGCGTAGACGAGAATGAGCAGTTCTTC.

This chain uses TRBV19 with TRBJ2-3, with 14 bases identical to TRBD2. CDR3 length: 16 amino acids. V was pared by 5 bases and J by 6 bases, with 7 bases of the junction left unmatched. Germline V gene data show CDR1 as LNHDA and CDR2 as SQIVND (reference sequence). CDR3 nucleotide sequence: TGTGCCAGTAGTCCGGGACTAGCGGGGGAAATGGATACGCAGTATTTT. Its translation: CASSPGLAGEMDTQYF.

This chain joins TRBV7-2 and TRBJ2-3; tentative D call: TRBD1 (6 bases). CDR3 size: 14 residues. Germline V CDR1 and CDR2: SGHTA, FQGNSA. V lost 6 bases and J 0 bases, leaving 10 bases between the germline ends. CDR3 in DNA: TGTGCCAGCAGTACCGACAGGAGCACAGATACGCAGTATTTT. It encodes CASSTDRSTDTQYF.

V and J are TRBV30 and TRBJ1-2, with a possible D match to TRBD1 (5 bases). CDR1 and CDR2 from the germline V gene are GTSNPN and SVGIG (reference sequence). The ends were cut back, 1 base at V and 7 bases at J, with 13 bases in the middle. This CDR3 contains 13 residues. In DNA form, the CDR3 reads TGTGCCTGGAGTGGGCAGGGAAGGGTTGGCTACACCTTC. Translated: CAWSGQGRVGYTF.

The genes are TRBV7-2 and TRBJ1-6; unclear D gene. Germline assignment: CDR1 SGHTA and CDR2 FQGNSA. This CDR3 contains 15 residues. Trimming removed 1 base at V and 10 bases at J, with 14 bases between. The CDR3 DNA is TGTGCCAGCAGCTTAGTAGGCCCGGGAATGTCACCCCTCCACTTT. It codes for CASSLVGPGMSPLHF.

The rearrangement links TRBV20-1 to TRBJ2-1; TRBD2 aligns across 7 bases. Trimming took 3 bases from V and 8 from J; bases not matched to a gene: 10. In germline, CDR1 is DFQATT, CDR2 SNEGSKA (reference sequence). The CDR3 is 14 amino acids. CDR3 nucleotides: TGCAGTGCTAGTGACCCAGGTGGGAGGGATGAGCAGTTCTTC. It encodes CSASDPGGRDEQFF.